This T cell receptor (beta chain) is from a study of response to subunit inactivated influenza vaccine (dated 2018 in TCRdb). Regarding the complete study: Deep quantitative profiling of the T cell receptor repertoire was used in the study to follow responses to a trivalent subunit inactivated influenza vaccine. What the research found in general, with its limitations: According to the authors, only a limited number of new T cells may be recruited by each seasonal influenza vaccination.

Library generation was performed with RT-PCR. For sequencing, an Illumina HiSeq 2500 was employed. The public reads were reanalyzed by TCRdb: fastp trimming at Q25, MiXCR alignment, in-frame beta chains only. Rows are unified per CDR3 protein, each entry keeping the most common DNA and genes. Within this sample are around 480,000 distinct CDR3 sequences, with 15% to 20% of them counted one time only. The ten largest account for 3% to 3.5% of the sample. From a lookup of the germline V gene (reference sequence), CDR1 and CDR2 are DFQATT and SNEGSKA. V trim: 3 bases; J trim: 1 base; unmatched bases: 4. The CDR3 holds 16 amino acids from the cysteine to the phenylalanine. CDR3 DNA is the only sequence kept; it has 48 bases, read in frame from the first base. As regards this clonotype: The target of this receptor is not known. No much larger clone exists at a distance of one base, and base qualities are not known.

The source material was CD4+ T cells sorted from PBMCs, sampled about 23 months after vaccination. This receptor was taken from a man aged 45-69 years who received an inactivated influenza vaccine. Donor details come from another sample of the same person, matched by shared clones. This receptor chain uses TRBV20-1 and TRBJ2-6, and 9 bases in between align with TRBD2. CDR3 region: CSASRAGGSGANVLTF. The nucleotide sequence is given as TGCAGTGCTAGTAGGGCGGGAGGGTCTGGGGCCAACGTCCTGACTTTC.